Included here is one T cell receptor (beta chain) sequence, with context. Each CDR3 protein gets one entry after TCRdb re-called the RT-PCR reads with MiXCR. Among under 850,000 distinct CDR3 sequences, about 18% were seen once, and the ten largest hold around 9.9%. The data derive from a study of response to subunit inactivated influenza vaccine. The sequence was obtained from a man aged 50 to 60 who received an inactivated influenza vaccine. This sample comprised PBMCs from blood, obtained around 5 days after vaccination.

CDR3 loop: CASSQPNTATDTQYF. In DNA form, the CDR3 reads TGTGCCAGCAGCCAACCCAACACAGCCACAGATACGCAGTATTTT. V gene TRBV4-2 combines with J gene TRBJ2-3; the D is unclear. Trimming removed 2 bases at V and 2 bases at J, with 11 bases between. The V gene's germline CDR1 is LGHNA and CDR2 YNFKEQ. This CDR3 comprises 15 residues.